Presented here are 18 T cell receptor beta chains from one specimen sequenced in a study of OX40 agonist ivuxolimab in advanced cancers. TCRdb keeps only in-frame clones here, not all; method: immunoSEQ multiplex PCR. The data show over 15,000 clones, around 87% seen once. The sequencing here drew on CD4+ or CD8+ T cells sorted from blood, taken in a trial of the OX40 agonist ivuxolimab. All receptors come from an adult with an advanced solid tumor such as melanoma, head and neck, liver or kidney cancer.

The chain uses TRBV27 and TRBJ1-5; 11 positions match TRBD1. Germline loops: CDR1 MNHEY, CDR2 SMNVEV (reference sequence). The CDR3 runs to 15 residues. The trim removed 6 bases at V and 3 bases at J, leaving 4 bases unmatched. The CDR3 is CASSRTGGFNQPQHF. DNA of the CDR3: TGTGCCAGCAGCCGGACAGGGGGCTTCAATCAGCCCCAGCATTTT.

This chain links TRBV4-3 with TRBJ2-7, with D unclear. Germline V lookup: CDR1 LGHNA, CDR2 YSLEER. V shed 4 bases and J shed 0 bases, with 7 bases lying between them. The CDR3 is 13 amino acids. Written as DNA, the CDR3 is TGCGCCAGCAGCCCACCAGACTCCTACGAGCAGTACTTC. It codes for CASSPPDSYEQYF.

The CDR3 reads CASSSGQGTGELFF. CDR3 sequence (DNA): TGCGCCAGCAGTTCGGGACAGGGCACCGGGGAGCTGTTTTTT. The V gene is TRBV5-1, the J gene TRBJ2-2; 9 nucleotides line up with TRBD1. The CDR3 runs to 14 residues. In germline, CDR1 is SGHRS, CDR2 YFSETQ. The junction had 3 bases not matched to a gene; V was cut back by 5 bases and J by 4 bases.

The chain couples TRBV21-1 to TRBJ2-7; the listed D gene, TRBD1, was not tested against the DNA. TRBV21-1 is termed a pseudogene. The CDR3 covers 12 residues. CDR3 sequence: CASSKASYEQYF. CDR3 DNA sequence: TGTGCCAGCAGCAAGGCTTCCTACGAGCAGTACTTC.

DNA of the CDR3: TGTGCCTGGAGTTCGGGCGGCTCTAGCTCCTACGAGCAGTACTTC. It specifies CAWSSGGSSSYEQYF. This rearrangement joins TRBV30 to TRBJ2-7, with no clear D. V lost 2 bases and J lost 0, with 14 bases in between. This CDR3 spans 15 amino acids. Germline CDR1 and CDR2: GTSNPN and SVGIG (reference sequence).

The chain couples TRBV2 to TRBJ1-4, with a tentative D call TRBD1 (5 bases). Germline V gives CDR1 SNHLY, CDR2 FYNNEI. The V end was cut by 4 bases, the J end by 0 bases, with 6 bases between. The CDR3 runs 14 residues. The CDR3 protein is CASSVDTTNEKLFF. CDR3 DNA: TGTGCCAGCAGTGTGGACACAACTAATGAAAAACTGTTTTTT.

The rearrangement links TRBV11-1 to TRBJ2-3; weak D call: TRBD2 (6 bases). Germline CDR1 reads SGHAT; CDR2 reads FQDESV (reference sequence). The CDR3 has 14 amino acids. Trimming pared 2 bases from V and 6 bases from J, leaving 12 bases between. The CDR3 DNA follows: TGTGCCAGCAGCTTATCAGCGGAGGGGGATACGCAGTATTTT. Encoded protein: CASSLSAEGDTQYF.

The CDR3 sequence: CAWRADRREAFF. CDR3 in DNA: TGTGCCTGGAGGGCCGACAGGCGTGAAGCTTTCTTT. The chain joins TRBV30 to TRBJ1-1, with a tentative D call TRBD1 (6 bases). V gave up 3 bases and J gave up 7 bases, with 12 bases separating them. The CDR3 is made up of 12 amino acids. The germline CDR1 and CDR2 sequences are GTSNPN and SVGIG (reference sequence). Using reference TRBV30 and TRBJ1-1 for the parts outside the CDR3, the full variable domain is SQTIHQWPATLVQPVGSPLSLECTVEGTSNPNLYWYRQAAGRGLQLLFYSVGIGQISSEVPQNLSASRPQDRQFILSSKKLLLSDSGFYLCAWRADRREAFFGQGTRLTVV.

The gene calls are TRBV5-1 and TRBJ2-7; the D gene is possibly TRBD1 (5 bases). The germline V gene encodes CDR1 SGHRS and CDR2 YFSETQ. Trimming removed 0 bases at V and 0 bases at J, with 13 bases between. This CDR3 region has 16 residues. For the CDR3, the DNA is TGCGCCAGCAGCTTGGGTCTTACAGGCAGCTCCTACGAGCAGTACTTC. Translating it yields CASSLGLTGSSYEQYF.

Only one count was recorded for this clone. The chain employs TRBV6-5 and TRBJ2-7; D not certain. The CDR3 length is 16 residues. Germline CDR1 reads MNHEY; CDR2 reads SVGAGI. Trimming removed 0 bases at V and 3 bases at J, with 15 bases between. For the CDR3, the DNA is TGTGCCAGCAGTTACTCTGTAGGGTTCAAAAGCTACGAGCAGTACTTC. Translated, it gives CASSYSVGFKSYEQYF.

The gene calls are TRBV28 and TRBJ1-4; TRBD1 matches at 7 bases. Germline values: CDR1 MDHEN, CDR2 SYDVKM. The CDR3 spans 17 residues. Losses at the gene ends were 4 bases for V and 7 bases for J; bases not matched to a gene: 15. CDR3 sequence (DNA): TGTGCCAGCAGTTCCCCCCAATTGAGGGGGCTCGGTGAAAAACTGTTTTTT. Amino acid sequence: CASSSPQLRGLGEKLFF.

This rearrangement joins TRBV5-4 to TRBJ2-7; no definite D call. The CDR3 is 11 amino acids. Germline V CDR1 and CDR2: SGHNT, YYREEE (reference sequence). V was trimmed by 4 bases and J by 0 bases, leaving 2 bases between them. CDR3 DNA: TGTGCCAGCAGCACCTCCTACGAGCAGTACTTC. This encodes CASSTSYEQYF.

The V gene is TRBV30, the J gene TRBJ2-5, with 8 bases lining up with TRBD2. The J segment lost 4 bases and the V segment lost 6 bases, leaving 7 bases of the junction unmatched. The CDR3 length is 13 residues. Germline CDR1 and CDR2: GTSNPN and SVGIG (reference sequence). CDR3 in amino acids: CACPGGDLETQYF. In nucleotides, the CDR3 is TGTGCCTGCCCCGGGGGGGACTTAGAGACCCAGTACTTC.

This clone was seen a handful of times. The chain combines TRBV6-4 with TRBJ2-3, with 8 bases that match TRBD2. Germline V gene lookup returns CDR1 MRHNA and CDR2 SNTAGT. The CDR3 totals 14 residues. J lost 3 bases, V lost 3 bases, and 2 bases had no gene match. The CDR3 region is CASSDERETDTQYF. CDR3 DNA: TGTGCCAGCAGTGATGAGCGGGAGACAGATACGCAGTATTTT.

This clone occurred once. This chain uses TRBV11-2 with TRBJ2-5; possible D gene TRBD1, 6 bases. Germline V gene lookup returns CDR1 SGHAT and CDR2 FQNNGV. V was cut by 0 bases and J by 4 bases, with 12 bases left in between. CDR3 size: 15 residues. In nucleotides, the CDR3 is TGTGCCAGCAGCTTAGACCCAGGGGAGAGAGAGACCCAGTACTTC. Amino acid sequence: CASSLDPGERETQYF.

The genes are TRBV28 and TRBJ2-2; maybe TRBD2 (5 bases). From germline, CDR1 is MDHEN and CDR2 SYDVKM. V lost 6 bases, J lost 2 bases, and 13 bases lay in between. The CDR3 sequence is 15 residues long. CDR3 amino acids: CASRFPGYNTGELFF. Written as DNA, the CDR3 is TGTGCCAGCAGGTTTCCGGGATACAACACCGGGGAGCTGTTTTTT.

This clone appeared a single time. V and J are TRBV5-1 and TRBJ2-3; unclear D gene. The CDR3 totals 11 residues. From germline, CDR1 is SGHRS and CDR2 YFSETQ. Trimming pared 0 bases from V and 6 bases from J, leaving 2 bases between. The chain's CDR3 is CASSLGDTQYF. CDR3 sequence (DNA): TGCGCCAGCAGCTTGGGGGATACGCAGTATTTT.

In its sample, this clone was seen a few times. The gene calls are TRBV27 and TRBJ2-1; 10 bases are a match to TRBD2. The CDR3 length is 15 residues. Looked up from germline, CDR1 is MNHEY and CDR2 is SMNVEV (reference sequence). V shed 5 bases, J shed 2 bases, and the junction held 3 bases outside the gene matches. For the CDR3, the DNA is TGTGCCAGCAGTAGGACTAGCGGACCCTACAATGAGCAGTTCTTC. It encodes CASSRTSGPYNEQFF.